The 8 T cell receptor beta chains in this list originate from one sample, sequenced in a study of control samples from healthy donors and cancer patients. TCRdb's table, derived via immunoSEQ multiplex PCR, lists solely in-frame clones and lacks some. The sample holds more than 60,000 clones, roughly 90% seen once. Source material: PBMCs. All receptors derive from a woman in her 50s with colorectal cancer.

The chain has TRBV28 and TRBJ2-1; D is uncertain. Trimming shortened V by 6 bases and J by 0 bases, and 15 bases separated the two germline ends. Germline loops: CDR1 MDHEN, CDR2 SYDVKM. The CDR3 sequence is 16 residues long. CDR3 protein: CASSPLGGYSYNEQFF. The DNA of the CDR3 is TGTGCCAGCAGCCCGTTGGGTGGCTACTCCTACAATGAGCAGTTCTTC.

V gene TRBV9 combines with J gene TRBJ1-1, with D possibly TRBD1 on 5 matching bases. The CDR3 covers 15 residues. Germline CDR1 reads SGDLS; CDR2 reads YYNGEE. Between the trimmed V and J ends, which lost 0 bases and 4 bases, there was a span of 13 bases. CDR3 protein: CASSVGGRGATEAFF. The CDR3 DNA follows: TGTGCCAGCAGCGTAGGAGGCAGAGGGGCCACTGAAGCTTTCTTT.

The gene calls are TRBV5-1 and TRBJ2-5; D uncertain. Germline CDR1 is SGHRS and CDR2 is YFSETQ. The CDR3 runs 14 residues. V gave up 5 bases and J gave up 1 base, with 12 bases separating them. The CDR3 DNA is TGCGCCAGCAGATTCGGGCCCTCCCAAGAGACCCAGTACTTC. Protein sequence: CASRFGPSQETQYF.

This chain joins TRBV4-3 and TRBJ2-2; D is ambiguous. Trimming took off 5 bases at V and 0 bases at J, with 10 bases between the two ends. CDR3 length: 15 amino acids. Germline CDR1 and CDR2: LGHNA and YSLEER. CDR3 region: CASSAAGANTGELFF. The CDR3 DNA reads as TGCGCCAGCAGCGCCGCAGGAGCGAACACCGGGGAGCTGTTTTTT.

This clone has more than one count but fewer than ten. The chain combines TRBV6-5 with TRBJ2-7; TRBD1 is a possible D gene (5 bases). The CDR3 has 14 amino acids. V lost 6 bases and J 1 base, leaving 13 bases between the germline ends. Germline loops: CDR1 MNHEY, CDR2 SVGAGI. CDR3 coding DNA: TGTGCCAGCAGGAAGGGGTTCCCATCCTACGAGCAGTACGTC. Its translation is CASRKGFPSYEQYV.

The V call is TRBV4-3, the J call TRBJ2-5; D unclear. V shed 0 bases and J shed 2 bases, with 10 bases lying between them. The CDR3 loop spans 15 amino acids. Germline V gene data show CDR1 as LGHNA and CDR2 as YSLEER. In DNA, the CDR3 is TGCGCCAGCAGCCAAGAAGTATTCAGACAAGAGACCCAGTACTTC. It is translated as CASSQEVFRQETQYF.

Within the sample, this clone is medium-sized. The chain couples TRBV5-4 to TRBJ2-5; no firm D call. V shed 0 bases and J shed 3 bases, with 6 bases lying between them. CDR1 is SGHNT and CDR2 is YYREEE in the germline V gene (reference sequence). The CDR3 runs to 13 residues. This CDR3 is CASSLAPKETQYF. The DNA for the CDR3 is TGTGCCAGCAGCTTGGCCCCTAAAGAGACCCAGTACTTC. The full variable domain, in which reference TRBV5-4 and TRBJ2-5 provide the parts outside the CDR3, is ETGVTQSPTHLIKTRGQQVTLRCSSQSGHNTVSWYQQALGQGPQFIFQYYREEENGRGNFPPRFSGLQFPNYSSELNVNALELDDSALYLCASSLAPKETQYFGPGTRLLVL.

The rearrangement links TRBV24-1 to TRBJ2-3, with 7 nucleotides matching TRBD1. V was pared by 0 bases and J by 11 bases, with 13 bases of the junction left unmatched. Looked up from germline, CDR1 is KGHDR and CDR2 is SFDVKD. This CDR3 is built from 16 residues. The CDR3 DNA reads as TGTGCCACCAGTGATTTGCCCCGGGACAGCACCTCTGGGCAGTATTTT. Translated: CATSDLPRDSTSGQYF.